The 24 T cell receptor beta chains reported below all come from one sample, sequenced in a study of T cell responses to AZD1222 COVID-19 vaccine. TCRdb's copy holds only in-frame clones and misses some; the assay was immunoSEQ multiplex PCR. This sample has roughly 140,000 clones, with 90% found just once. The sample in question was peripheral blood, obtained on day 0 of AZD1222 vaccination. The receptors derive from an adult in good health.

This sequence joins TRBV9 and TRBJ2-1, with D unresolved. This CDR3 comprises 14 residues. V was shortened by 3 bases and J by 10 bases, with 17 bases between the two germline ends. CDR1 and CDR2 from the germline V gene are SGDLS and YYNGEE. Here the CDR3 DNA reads TGTGCCAGCAGCGCCCTACCGGCGAGTGAAGAGCAGTTCTTC. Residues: CASSALPASEEQFF.

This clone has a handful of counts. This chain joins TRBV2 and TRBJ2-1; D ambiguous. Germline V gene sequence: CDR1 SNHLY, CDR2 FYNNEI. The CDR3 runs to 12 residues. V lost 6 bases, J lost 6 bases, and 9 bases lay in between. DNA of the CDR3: TGTGCCAGCAGGGCGTTCTTCAATGAGCAGTTCTTC. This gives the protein CASRAFFNEQFF.

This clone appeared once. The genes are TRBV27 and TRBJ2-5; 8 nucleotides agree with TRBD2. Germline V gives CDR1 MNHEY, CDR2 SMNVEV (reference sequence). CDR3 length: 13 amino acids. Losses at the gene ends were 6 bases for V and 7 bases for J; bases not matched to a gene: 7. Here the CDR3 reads CASRTSGKGTQYF. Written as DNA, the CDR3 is TGTGCCAGCAGAACTAGCGGAAAGGGGACCCAGTACTTC.

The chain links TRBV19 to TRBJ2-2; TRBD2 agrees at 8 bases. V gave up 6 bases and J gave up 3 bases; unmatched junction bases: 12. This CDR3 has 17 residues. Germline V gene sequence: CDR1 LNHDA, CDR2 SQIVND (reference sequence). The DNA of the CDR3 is TGTGCCAGTAGAAATAGCGGGGCCCTAGGGGACACCGGGGAGCTGTTTTTT. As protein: CASRNSGALGDTGELFF.

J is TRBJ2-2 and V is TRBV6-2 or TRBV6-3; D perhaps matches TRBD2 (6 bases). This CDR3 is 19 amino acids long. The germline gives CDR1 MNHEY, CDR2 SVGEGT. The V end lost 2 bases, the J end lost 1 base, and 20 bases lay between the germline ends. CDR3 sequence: CASSYLTILSGENTGELFF. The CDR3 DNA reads TGTGCCAGCAGTTACCTAACGATACTATCGGGAGAGAACACCGGGGAGCTGTTTTTT.

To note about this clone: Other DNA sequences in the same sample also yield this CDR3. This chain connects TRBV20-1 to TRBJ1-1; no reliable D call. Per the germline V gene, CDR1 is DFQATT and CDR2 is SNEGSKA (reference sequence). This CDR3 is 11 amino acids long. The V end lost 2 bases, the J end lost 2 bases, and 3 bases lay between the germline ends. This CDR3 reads CSARLNTEAFF. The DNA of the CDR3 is TGCAGTGCTAGACTTAACACTGAAGCTTTCTTT.

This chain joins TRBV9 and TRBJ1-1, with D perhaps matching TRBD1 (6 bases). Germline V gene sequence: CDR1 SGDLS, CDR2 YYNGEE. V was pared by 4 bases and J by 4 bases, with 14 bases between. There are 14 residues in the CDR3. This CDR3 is CASSYGGGVTEAFF. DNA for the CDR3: TGTGCCAGCAGCTACGGGGGCGGGGTCACTGAAGCTTTCTTT.

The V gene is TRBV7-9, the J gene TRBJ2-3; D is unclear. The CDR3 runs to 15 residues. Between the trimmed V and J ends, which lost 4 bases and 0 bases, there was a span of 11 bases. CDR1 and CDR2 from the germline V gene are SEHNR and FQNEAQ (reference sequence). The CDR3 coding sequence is TGTGCCAGCAGCTACTTTTACGGGAGCACAGATACGCAGTATTTT. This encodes CASSYFYGSTDTQYF.

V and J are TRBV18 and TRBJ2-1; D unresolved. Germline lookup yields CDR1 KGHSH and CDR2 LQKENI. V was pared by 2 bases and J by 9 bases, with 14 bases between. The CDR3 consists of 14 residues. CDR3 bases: TGTGCCAGCTCACCATTTGCTGATTTGAGTGAGCAGTTCTTC. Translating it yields CASSPFADLSEQFF.

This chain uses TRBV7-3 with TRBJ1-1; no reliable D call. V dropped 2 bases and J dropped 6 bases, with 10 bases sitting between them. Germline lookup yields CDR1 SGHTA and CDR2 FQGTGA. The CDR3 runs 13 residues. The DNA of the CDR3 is TGTGCCAGCAGCTTAGATACGGTTGCTGAAGCTTTCTTT. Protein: CASSLDTVAEAFF.

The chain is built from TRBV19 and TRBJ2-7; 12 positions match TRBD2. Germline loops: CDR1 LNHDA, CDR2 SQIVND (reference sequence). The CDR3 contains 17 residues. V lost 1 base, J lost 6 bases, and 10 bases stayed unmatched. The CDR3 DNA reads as TGTGCCAGTAGTATAGGGACCGGACTAGCGGGAAGGTCCGAGCAGTACTTC. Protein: CASSIGTGLAGRSEQYF.

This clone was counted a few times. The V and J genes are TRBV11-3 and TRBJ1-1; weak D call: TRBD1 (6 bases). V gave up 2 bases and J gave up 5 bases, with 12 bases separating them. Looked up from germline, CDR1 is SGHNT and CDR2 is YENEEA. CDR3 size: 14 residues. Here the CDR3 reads CASSLRGEGTEAFF. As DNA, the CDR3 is TGTGCCAGCAGCTTAAGGGGGGAAGGGACTGAAGCTTTCTTT.

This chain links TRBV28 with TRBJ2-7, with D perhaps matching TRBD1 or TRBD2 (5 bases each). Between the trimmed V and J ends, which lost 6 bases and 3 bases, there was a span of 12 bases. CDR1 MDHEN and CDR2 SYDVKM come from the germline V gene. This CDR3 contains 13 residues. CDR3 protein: CASRGVSGYEQYF. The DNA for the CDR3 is TGTGCCAGCAGGGGGGTCTCAGGCTACGAGCAGTACTTC.

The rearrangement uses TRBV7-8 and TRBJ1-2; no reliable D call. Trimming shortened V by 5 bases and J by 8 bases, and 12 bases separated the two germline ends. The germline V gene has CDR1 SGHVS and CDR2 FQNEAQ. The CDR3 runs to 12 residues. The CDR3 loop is CASSPGTMGYTF. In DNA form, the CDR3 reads TGTGCCAGCAGCCCGGGTACTATGGGCTACACCTTC.

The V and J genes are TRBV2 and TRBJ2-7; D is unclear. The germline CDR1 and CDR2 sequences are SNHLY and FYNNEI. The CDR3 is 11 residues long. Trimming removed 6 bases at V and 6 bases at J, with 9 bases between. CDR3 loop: CASSPQSEQYF. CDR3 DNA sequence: TGTGCCAGCAGCCCCCAGAGCGAGCAGTACTTC.

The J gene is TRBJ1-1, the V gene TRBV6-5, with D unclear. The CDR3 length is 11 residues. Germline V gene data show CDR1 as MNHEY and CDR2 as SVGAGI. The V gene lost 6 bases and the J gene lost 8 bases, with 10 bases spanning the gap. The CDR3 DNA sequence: TGTGCCAGCAGGAAGACTAAGGAAGCTTTCTTT. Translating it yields CASRKTKEAFF.

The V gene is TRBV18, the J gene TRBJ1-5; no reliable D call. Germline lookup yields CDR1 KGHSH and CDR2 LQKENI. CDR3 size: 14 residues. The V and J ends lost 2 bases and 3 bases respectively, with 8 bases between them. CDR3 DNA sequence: TGTGCCAGCTCACCAAAAGCCATCAATCAGCCCCAGCATTTT. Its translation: CASSPKAINQPQHF.

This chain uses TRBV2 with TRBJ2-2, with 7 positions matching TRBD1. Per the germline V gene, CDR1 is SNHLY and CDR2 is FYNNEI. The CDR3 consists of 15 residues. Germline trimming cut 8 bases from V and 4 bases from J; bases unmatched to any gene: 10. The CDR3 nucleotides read TGTGCCAGCCAGCGCGGCAGGGGGTTCACCGGGGAGCTGTTTTTT. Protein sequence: CASQRGRGFTGELFF. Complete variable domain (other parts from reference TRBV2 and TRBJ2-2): EPEVTQTPSHQVTQMGQEVILRCVPISNHLYFYWYRQILGQKVEFLVSFYNNEISEKSEIFDDQFSVERPDGSNFTLKIRSTKLEDSAMYFCASQRGRGFTGELFFGEGSRLTVL.

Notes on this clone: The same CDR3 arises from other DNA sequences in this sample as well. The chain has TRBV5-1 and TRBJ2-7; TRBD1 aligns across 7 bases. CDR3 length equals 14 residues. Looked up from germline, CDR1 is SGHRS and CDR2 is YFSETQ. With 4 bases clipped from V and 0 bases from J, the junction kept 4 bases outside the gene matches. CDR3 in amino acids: CASSLRDSSYEQYF. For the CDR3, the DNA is TGCGCCAGCAGCCTCCGGGACAGCTCCTACGAGCAGTACTTC.

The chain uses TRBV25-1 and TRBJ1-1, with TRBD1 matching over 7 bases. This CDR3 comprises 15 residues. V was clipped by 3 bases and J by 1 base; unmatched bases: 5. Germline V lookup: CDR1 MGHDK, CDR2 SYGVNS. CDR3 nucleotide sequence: TGTGCCAGCAGTGATTTTCGGGACAGGAACACTGAAGCTTTCTTT. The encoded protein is CASSDFRDRNTEAFF. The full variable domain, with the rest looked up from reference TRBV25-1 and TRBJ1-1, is EADIYQTPRYLVIGTGKKITLECSQTMGHDKMYWYQQDPGMELHLIHYSYGVNSTEKGDLSSESTVSRIRTEHFPLTLESARPSHTSQYLCASSDFRDRNTEAFFGQGTRLTVV.

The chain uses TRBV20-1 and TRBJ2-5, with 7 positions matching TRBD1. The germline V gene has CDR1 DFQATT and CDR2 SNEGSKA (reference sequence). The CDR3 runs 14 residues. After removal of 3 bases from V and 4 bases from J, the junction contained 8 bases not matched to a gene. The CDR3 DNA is TGCAGTGCTAGTCATTCAACAGGGGTAGAGACCCAGTACTTC. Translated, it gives CSASHSTGVETQYF.

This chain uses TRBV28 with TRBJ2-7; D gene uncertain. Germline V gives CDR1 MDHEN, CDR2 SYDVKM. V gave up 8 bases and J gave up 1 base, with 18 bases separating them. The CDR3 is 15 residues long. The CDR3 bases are TGTGCCAGCTCACTGGGTCAGAGTACGTCCTACGAGCAGTACTTC. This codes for CASSLGQSTSYEQYF.

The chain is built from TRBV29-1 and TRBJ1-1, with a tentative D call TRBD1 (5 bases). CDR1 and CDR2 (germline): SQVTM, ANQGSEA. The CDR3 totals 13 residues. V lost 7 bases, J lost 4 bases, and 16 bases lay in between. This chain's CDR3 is CSARDQVATEAFF. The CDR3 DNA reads TGCAGCGCAAGGGACCAAGTAGCCACTGAAGCTTTCTTT.

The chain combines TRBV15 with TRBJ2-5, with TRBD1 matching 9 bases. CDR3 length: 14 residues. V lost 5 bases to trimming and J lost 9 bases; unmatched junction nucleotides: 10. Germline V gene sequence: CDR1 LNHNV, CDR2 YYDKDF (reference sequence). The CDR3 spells CATSGYGTGPAQYF. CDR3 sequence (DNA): TGTGCCACCAGCGGCTACGGGACAGGGCCTGCCCAGTACTTC.